These 20 T cell receptor beta chains share one sample of origin, sequenced in a study of cytomegalovirus exposure and HLA in healthy donors. PCR used 60 Vbeta primers and 13 Jbeta primers. Libraries were prepared by immunoSEQ multiplex PCR; TCRdb keeps only in-frame clonotypes and omits some of them. The table shows 150,000 or so clones, with approximately 81% occurring only once. The sequenced material came from PBMCs. These receptors all stem from a woman under 30 in good health and CMV-seronegative.

This clone was found once. The chain carries TRBV9 and TRBJ2-3, with unresolved D. This CDR3 region has 14 residues. Germline V CDR1 and CDR2: SGDLS, YYNGEE. V was trimmed by 3 bases and J by 4 bases, leaving 12 bases between them. This CDR3 reads CASSDRPEADTQYF. The CDR3 DNA is TGTGCCAGCAGCGACCGACCAGAGGCAGATACGCAGTATTTT.

This chain uses TRBV28 with TRBJ2-3; 7 bases map to TRBD1. The length of the CDR3 is 12 residues. Germline V gives CDR1 MDHEN, CDR2 SYDVKM. The junction had 1 base not matched to a gene; V was cut back by 10 bases and J by 0 bases. The CDR3 is CATGQSTDTQYF. The CDR3 DNA follows: TGTGCCACGGGACAGAGCACAGATACGCAGTATTTT.

V is TRBV15 and J is TRBJ2-3; D is uncertain. The CDR3 spans 15 residues. Germline V gene sequence: CDR1 LNHNV, CDR2 YYDKDF (reference sequence). V lost 1 base and J lost 3, with 11 bases in between. The CDR3 sequence: CATSRGFRGTDTQYF. CDR3 sequence (DNA): TGTGCCACCAGCAGAGGCTTTAGAGGTACAGATACGCAGTATTTT. The whole variable domain, remainder taken from reference TRBV15 and TRBJ2-3, is DAMVIQNPRYQVTQFGKPVTLSCSQTLNHNVMYWYQQKSSQAPKLLFHYYDKDFNNEADTPDNFQSRRPNTSFCFLDIRSPGLGDTAMYLCATSRGFRGTDTQYFGPGTRLTVL.

The chain joins TRBV9 to TRBJ1-4, with a possible D match to TRBD1 (5 bases). Trimming pared 0 bases from V and 7 bases from J, leaving 10 bases between. Germline V gene sequence: CDR1 SGDLS, CDR2 YYNGEE. The CDR3 is 14 residues long. The CDR3 DNA is TGTGCCAGCAGCGTAGCGGGGGATCCTGAAAAACTGTTTTTT. Its protein is CASSVAGDPEKLFF.

This clone was seen only a few times. This chain connects TRBV5-1 to TRBJ2-7, with D perhaps matching TRBD1 (6 bases). CDR3 length: 14 residues. Trimming removed 0 bases at V and 3 bases at J, with 10 bases between. The germline V gene encodes CDR1 SGHRS and CDR2 YFSETQ. CDR3 sequence: CASSLDRARYEQYF. The CDR3 DNA follows: TGCGCCAGCAGCTTGGACAGGGCACGCTACGAGCAGTACTTC.

For the CDR3, the DNA is TGTGCCAGCGACACGAGTTGGACTAGCGAGTCAAAGCAGTACTTC. Protein sequence: CASDTSWTSESKQYF. This chain connects TRBV28 to TRBJ2-7, with 9 bases matching TRBD2. This CDR3 comprises 15 residues. V lost 8 bases, J lost 8 bases, and 16 bases stayed unmatched. Per the germline V gene, CDR1 is MDHEN and CDR2 is SYDVKM.

J is TRBJ1-1 and V is TRBV7-2, with D uncertain. Trimming stripped 3 bases from V and 0 bases from J, with 5 bases between. The germline V gene has CDR1 SGHTA and CDR2 FQGNSA. The CDR3 runs 13 residues. CDR3 sequence: CASSLVVNTEAFF. The CDR3 DNA reads TGTGCCAGCAGCTTGGTAGTGAACACTGAAGCTTTCTTT.

A remark on this clone: Compared with germline, one end of the junction differs, possibly owing to a read error. The chain joins TRBV5-8 to TRBJ2-5; TRBD1 might be the D (6 bases). From germline, CDR1 is SGHTS and CDR2 YDEGEE. The CDR3 has 11 amino acids. DNA for the CDR3: TGTGCCAGCAGGTTACAGGGACGACGGAACTTC. It yields the protein CASRLQGRRNF.

This clone was seen a few times. The rearrangement links TRBV5-4 to TRBJ2-4, with D tentatively TRBD2 (7 bases). This CDR3 is 16 amino acids long. V lost 2 bases and J 5 bases, leaving 17 bases between the germline ends. Germline V lookup: CDR1 SGHNT, CDR2 YYREEE (reference sequence). CDR3 coding DNA: TGTGCCAGCAGCTTTATGGGGGGGGCGAGACAAAACATTCAGTACTTC. This gives the protein CASSFMGGARQNIQYF.

This clone was observed once. The V call is TRBV6-5, the J call TRBJ1-1; D gene uncertain. CDR3 length: 14 residues. Germline CDR1 MNHEY, CDR2 SVGAGI. Trimming left V 7 bases short and J 1 base short, with 13 bases between. The CDR3 nucleotides read TGTGCCAGCACCAGAACGCGGGAGAACACTGAAGCTTTCTTT. Protein: CASTRTRENTEAFF.

The chain has TRBV30 and TRBJ1-1; no definite D call. Germline-derived CDR1 and CDR2 are GTSNPN and SVGIG (reference sequence). With 2 bases removed from V and 0 bases from J, the gap between germline ends came to 4 bases. The CDR3 has 12 residues. The CDR3 loop reads CAWSRLNTEAFF. CDR3 in DNA: TGTGCCTGGAGTCGTTTGAACACTGAAGCTTTCTTT. Based on the CDR3 plus reference TRBV30 and TRBJ1-1, the full variable domain is SQTIHQWPATLVQPVGSPLSLECTVEGTSNPNLYWYRQAAGRGLQLLFYSVGIGQISSEVPQNLSASRPQDRQFILSSKKLLLSDSGFYLCAWSRLNTEAFFGQGTRLTVV.

The V gene is TRBV11-3, the J gene TRBJ1-2, with D perhaps matching TRBD1 (6 bases). Germline V gene data show CDR1 as SGHNT and CDR2 as YENEEA. V lost 6 bases and J 4 bases, leaving 12 bases between the germline ends. This CDR3 has 13 amino acids. CDR3 nucleotide sequence: TGTGCCAGCAGGCGCGGACAGTGCTATGGCTACACCTTC. Amino acids: CASRRGQCYGYTF.

The chain combines TRBV5-1 with TRBJ2-5, with 11 bases that match TRBD2. Germline V gives CDR1 SGHRS, CDR2 YFSETQ. J was trimmed by 5 bases and V by 3 bases; bases with no gene match: 9. The CDR3 covers 16 residues. The CDR3: CASSSRLAGSGETQYF. CDR3 DNA sequence: TGCGCCAGCAGCTCTAGACTAGCGGGGTCGGGGGAGACCCAGTACTTC. The full variable domain, with the rest looked up from reference TRBV5-1 and TRBJ2-5, is KAGVTQTPRYLIKTRGQQVTLSCSPISGHRSVSWYQQTPGQGLQFLFEYFSETQRNKGNFPGRFSGRQFSNSRSEMNVSTLELGDSALYLCASSSRLAGSGETQYFGPGTRLLVL.

J is TRBJ1-4 and V is TRBV18; D might be TRBD1 (5 bases). Trimming took 4 bases from V and 2 from J, leaving 5 bases between them. Germline CDR1 and CDR2: KGHSH and LQKENI. This CDR3 comprises 13 residues. Here the CDR3 reads CASSRQTNEKLFF. The CDR3 DNA is TGTGCCAGCTCACGACAGACTAATGAAAAACTGTTTTTT.

The chain employs TRBV27 and TRBJ2-5; a weak D match, TRBD2 (7 bases). The CDR3 has 14 amino acids. The germline V gene encodes CDR1 MNHEY and CDR2 SMNVEV (reference sequence). V was trimmed by 5 bases and J by 2 bases, leaving 12 bases between them. Written as DNA, the CDR3 is TGTGCCAGCAGTAGGGCGGGGGCTCAAGAGACCCAGTACTTC. It specifies CASSRAGAQETQYF.

The V call is TRBV6-1, the J call TRBJ2-5; perhaps TRBD2 as D (6 bases). With 4 bases removed from V and 5 bases from J, the gap between germline ends came to 11 bases. The CDR3 totals 13 residues. CDR1 MNHNS and CDR2 SASEGT come from the germline V gene. The CDR3 nucleotides read TGTGCCAGCAGTGGGGCGGGACGGGAGACCCAGTACTTC. Protein product: CASSGAGRETQYF.

V usage is TRBV10-3 and J usage is TRBJ1-2; D ambiguous. The CDR3 is 11 residues long. Per the germline V gene, CDR1 is ENHRY and CDR2 is SYGVKD. V shed 4 bases and J shed 7 bases, with 7 bases lying between them. The CDR3 DNA reads as TGTGCCATCAGTGCCCGGGGTGGCTACACCTTC. Encoded protein: CAISARGGYTF.

The V call is TRBV28, the J call TRBJ1-6; 7 nucleotides match TRBD1. This CDR3 has 14 amino acids. Germline CDR1 MDHEN, CDR2 SYDVKM. Unmatched junction bases numbered 5, after V lost 4 bases and J lost 8 bases. The CDR3 loop reads CASSSPGQYSPLHF. The CDR3 nucleotides are TGTGCCAGCAGTTCCCCGGGACAGTATTCACCCCTCCACTTT. The full variable domain, its missing parts supplied by reference TRBV28 and TRBJ1-6, is DVKVTQSSRYLVKRTGEKVFLECVQDMDHENMFWYRQDPGLGLRLIYFSYDVKMKEKGDIPEGYSVSREKKERFSLILESASTNQTSMYLCASSSPGQYSPLHFGNGTRLTVT.

This clone was counted a few times. This chain uses TRBV7-2 with TRBJ1-1; D ambiguous. The CDR3 loop spans 13 amino acids. Deletions cut 3 bases from V and 2 bases from J, with 7 bases between. Germline CDR1 and CDR2: SGHTA and FQGNSA. The CDR3: CASSFDLNTEAFF. The CDR3, as DNA: TGTGCCAGCAGCTTCGATCTAAACACTGAAGCTTTCTTT.

The chain is built from TRBV4-1 and TRBJ2-3, with 8 bases matching TRBD2. Germline V gives CDR1 MGHRA, CDR2 YSYEKL. The CDR3 is made up of 18 amino acids. The ends lost 5 bases at V and 4 bases at J; junction bases unmatched: 17. CDR3: CASSSLGAGGGTADTQYF. The CDR3 bases are TGCGCCAGCAGCTCTTTGGGGGCCGGGGGGGGGACCGCAGATACGCAGTATTTT.